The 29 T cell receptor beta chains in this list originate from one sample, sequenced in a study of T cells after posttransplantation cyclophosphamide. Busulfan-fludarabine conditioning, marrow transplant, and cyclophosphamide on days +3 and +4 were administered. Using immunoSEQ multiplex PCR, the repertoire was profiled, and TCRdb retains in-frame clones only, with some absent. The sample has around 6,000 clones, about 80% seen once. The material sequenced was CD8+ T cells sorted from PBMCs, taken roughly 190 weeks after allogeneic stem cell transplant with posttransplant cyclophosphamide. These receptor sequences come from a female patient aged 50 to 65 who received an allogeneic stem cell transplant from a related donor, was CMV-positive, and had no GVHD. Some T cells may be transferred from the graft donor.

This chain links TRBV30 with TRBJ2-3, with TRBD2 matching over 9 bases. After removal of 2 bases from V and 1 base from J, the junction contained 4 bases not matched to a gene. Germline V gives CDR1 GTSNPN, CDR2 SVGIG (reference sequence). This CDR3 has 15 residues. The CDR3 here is CAWSIAGVGTDTQYF. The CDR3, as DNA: TGTGCCTGGAGTATAGCGGGAGTCGGCACAGATACGCAGTATTTT.

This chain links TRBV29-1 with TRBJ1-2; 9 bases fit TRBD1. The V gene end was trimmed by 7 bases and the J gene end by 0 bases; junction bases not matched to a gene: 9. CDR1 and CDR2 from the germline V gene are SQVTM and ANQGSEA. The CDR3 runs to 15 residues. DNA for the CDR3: TGCAGCGCCCGGGACAGGGCGAAGGCTAACTATGGCTACACCTTC. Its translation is CSARDRAKANYGYTF.

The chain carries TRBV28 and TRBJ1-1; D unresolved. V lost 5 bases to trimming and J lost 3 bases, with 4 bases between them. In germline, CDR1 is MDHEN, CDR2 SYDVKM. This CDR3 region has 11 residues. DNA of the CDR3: TGTGCCAGCAGTGAGTACACTGAAGCTTTCTTT. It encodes CASSEYTEAFF.

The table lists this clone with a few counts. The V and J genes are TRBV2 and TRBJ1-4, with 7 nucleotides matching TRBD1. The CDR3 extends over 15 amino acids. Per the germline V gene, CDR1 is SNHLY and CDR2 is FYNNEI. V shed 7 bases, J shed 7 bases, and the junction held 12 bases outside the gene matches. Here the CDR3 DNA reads TGTGCCAGCACCGCCGGGACAGCGCTCCGTGAAAAACTGTTTTTT. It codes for CASTAGTALREKLFF.

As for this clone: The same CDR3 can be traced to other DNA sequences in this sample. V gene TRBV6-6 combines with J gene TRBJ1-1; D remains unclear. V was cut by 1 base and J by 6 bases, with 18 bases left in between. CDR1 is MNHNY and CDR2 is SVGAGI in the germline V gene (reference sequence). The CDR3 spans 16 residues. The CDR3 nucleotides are TGTGCCAGCAGTTACTGGACGGGAAAAGATCGCGCTGAAGCTTTCTTT. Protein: CASSYWTGKDRAEAFF.

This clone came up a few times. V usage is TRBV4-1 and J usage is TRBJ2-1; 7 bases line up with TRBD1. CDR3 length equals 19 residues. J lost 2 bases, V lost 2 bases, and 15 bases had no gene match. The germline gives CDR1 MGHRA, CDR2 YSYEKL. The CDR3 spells CASSQRGRTSVGAYNEQFF. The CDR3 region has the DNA TGCGCCAGCAGCCAAAGGGGGCGGACTTCGGTGGGGGCCTACAATGAGCAGTTCTTC.

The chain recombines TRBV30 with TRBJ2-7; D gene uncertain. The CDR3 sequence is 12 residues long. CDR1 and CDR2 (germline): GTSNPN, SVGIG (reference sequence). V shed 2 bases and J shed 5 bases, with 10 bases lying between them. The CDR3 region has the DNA TGTGCCTGGAGTTCAGGTTGGGACGAGCAGTACTTC. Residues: CAWSSGWDEQYF.

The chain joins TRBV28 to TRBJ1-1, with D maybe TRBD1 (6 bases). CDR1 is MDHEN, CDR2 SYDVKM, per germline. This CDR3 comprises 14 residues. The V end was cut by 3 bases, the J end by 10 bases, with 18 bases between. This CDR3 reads CASSLQGWGGTAFF. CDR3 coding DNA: TGTGCCAGCAGTTTGCAGGGGTGGGGAGGGACAGCTTTCTTT.

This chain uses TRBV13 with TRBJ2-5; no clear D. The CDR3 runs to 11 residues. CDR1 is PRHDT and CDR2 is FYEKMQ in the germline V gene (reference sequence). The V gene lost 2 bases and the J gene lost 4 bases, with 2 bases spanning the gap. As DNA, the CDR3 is TGTGCCAGCAGCTTACGAGAGACCCAGTACTTC. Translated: CASSLRETQYF.

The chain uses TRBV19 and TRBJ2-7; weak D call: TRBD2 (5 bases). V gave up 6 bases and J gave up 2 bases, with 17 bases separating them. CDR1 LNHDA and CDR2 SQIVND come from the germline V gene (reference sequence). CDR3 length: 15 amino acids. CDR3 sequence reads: CASSLIGDATYEQYF. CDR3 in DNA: TGTGCCAGTAGCCTCATCGGGGATGCCACCTACGAGCAGTACTTC.

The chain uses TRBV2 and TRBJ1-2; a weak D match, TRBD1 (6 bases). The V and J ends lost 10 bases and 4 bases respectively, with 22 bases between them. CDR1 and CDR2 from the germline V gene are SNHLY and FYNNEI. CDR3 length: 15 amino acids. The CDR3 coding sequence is TGTGCCATAGAGGGGGGGTCCCCAAGGGGCTATGGCTACACCTTC. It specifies CAIEGGSPRGYGYTF.

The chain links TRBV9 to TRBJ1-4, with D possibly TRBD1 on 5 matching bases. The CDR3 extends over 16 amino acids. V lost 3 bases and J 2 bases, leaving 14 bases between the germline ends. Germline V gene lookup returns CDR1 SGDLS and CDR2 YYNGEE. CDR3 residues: CASSGHWGETNEKLFF. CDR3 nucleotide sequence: TGTGCCAGCAGCGGTCACTGGGGGGAGACTAATGAAAAACTGTTTTTT.

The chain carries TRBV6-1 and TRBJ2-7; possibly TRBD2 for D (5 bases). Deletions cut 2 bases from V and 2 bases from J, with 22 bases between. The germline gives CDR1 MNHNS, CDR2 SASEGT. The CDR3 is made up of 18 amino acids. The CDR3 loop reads CASSEPPAWTLGPYEQYF. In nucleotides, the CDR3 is TGTGCCAGCAGTGAACCTCCCGCCTGGACTCTAGGACCCTACGAGCAGTACTTC.

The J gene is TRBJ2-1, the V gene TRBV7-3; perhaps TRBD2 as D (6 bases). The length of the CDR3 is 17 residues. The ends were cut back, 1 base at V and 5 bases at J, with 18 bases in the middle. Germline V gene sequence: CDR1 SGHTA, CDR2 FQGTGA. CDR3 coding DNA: TGTGCCAGCAGCTTAAGAGGGCCTGGGGGGTCTCACAATGAGCAGTTCTTC. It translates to CASSLRGPGGSHNEQFF.

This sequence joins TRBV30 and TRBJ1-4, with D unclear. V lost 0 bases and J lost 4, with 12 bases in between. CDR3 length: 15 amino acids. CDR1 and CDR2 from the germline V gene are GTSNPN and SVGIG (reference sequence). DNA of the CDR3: TGTGCCTGGAGTGTACTAGGAGGGATTAATGAAAAACTGTTTTTT. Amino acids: CAWSVLGGINEKLFF. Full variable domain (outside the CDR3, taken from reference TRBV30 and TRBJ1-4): SQTIHQWPATLVQPVGSPLSLECTVEGTSNPNLYWYRQAAGRGLQLLFYSVGIGQISSEVPQNLSASRPQDRQFILSSKKLLLSDSGFYLCAWSVLGGINEKLFFGSGTQLSVL.

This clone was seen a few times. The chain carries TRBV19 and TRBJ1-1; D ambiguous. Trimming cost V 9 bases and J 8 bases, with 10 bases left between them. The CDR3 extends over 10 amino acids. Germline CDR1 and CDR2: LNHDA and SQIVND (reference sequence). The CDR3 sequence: CASGDWEAFF. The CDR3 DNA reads TGTGCCAGCGGTGACTGGGAAGCTTTCTTT.

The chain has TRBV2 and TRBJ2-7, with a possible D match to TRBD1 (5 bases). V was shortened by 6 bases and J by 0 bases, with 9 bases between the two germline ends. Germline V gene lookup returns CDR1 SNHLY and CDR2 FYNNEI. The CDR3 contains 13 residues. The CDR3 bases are TGTGCCAGCAGCCAGGACAACTCCTACGAGCAGTACTTC. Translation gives CASSQDNSYEQYF.

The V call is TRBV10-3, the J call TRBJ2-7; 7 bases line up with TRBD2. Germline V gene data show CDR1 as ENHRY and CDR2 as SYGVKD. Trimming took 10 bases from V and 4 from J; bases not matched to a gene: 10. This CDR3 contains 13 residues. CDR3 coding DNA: TGTGCCACCCAGCGGGATTGGGTTTACGAGCAGTACTTC. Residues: CATQRDWVYEQYF.

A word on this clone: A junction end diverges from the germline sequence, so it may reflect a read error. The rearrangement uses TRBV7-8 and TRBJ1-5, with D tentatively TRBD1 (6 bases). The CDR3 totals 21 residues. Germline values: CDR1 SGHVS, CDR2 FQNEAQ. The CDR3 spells CASTLGVPQGSSRLHNQPQHF. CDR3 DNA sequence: TGTGCCAGCACCTTAGGAGTACCACAGGGTAGCTCTCGGCTTCACAATCAGCCCCAGCATTTT.

This chain's CDR3 is CASSALRGPLHF. The CDR3 DNA sequence: TGTGCCAGCAGTGCCCTCAGGGGCCCCCTCCACTTT. The chain employs TRBV28 and TRBJ1-6, with D possibly matching TRBD1 (6 bases). The CDR3 spans 12 residues. The V gene lost 5 bases and the J gene lost 13 bases, with 12 bases spanning the gap. Per the germline V gene, CDR1 is MDHEN and CDR2 is SYDVKM.

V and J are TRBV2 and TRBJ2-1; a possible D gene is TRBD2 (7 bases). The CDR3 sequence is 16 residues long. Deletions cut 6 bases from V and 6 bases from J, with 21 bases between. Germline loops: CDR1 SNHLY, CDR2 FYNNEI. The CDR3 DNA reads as TGTGCCAGCAGCCCAAGGGGGGGCTTAGGTGGCAATGAGCAGTTCTTC. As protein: CASSPRGGLGGNEQFF.

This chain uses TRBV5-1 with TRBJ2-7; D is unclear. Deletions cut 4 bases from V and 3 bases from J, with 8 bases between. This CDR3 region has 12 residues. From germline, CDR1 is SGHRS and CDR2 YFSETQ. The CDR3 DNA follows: TGCGCCAGCAGCCCCCCCAACTACGAGCAGTACTTC. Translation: CASSPPNYEQYF.

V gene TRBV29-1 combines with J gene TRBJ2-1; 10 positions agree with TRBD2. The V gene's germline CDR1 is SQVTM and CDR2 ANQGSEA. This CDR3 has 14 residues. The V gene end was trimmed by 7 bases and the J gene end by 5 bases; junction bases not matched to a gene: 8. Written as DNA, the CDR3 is TGCAGCGCCTTTAGCGGGAGGTTTGACAATGAGCAGTTCTTC. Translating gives CSAFSGRFDNEQFF.

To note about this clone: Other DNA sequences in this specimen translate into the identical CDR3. CDR3: CASSLGSSYNEQFF. The CDR3 nucleotides are TGTGCCAGCAGCTTGGGGAGCTCCTACAATGAGCAGTTCTTC. The rearrangement links TRBV7-9 to TRBJ2-1, with a possible D match to TRBD2 (5 bases). Between the trimmed V and J ends, which lost 3 bases and 0 bases, there was a span of 6 bases. CDR1 SEHNR and CDR2 FQNEAQ come from the germline V gene (reference sequence). This CDR3 spans 14 amino acids.

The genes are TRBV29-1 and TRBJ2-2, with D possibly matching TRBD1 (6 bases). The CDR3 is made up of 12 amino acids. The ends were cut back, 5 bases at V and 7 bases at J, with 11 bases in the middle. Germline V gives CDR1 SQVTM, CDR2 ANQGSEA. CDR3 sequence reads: CSVFTGIGELFF. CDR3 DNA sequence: TGCAGCGTTTTTACAGGGATCGGGGAGCTGTTTTTT.

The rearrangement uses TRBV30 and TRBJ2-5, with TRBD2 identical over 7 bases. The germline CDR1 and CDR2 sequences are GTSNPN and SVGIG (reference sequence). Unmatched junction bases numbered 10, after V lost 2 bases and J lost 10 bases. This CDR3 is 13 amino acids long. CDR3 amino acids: CAWSPAGWGDQYF. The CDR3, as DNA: TGTGCCTGGAGTCCAGCGGGATGGGGAGACCAGTACTTC.

The CDR3 nucleotides read TGTGCCAGCAGTTTACACAGGCCGGGAAACACCATATATTTT. Its protein is CASSLHRPGNTIYF. V gene TRBV27 combines with J gene TRBJ1-3; TRBD1 is a possible D gene (5 bases). CDR3 length: 14 amino acids. The V gene lost 2 bases and the J gene lost 4 bases, with 9 bases spanning the gap. The germline gives CDR1 MNHEY, CDR2 SMNVEV (reference sequence).

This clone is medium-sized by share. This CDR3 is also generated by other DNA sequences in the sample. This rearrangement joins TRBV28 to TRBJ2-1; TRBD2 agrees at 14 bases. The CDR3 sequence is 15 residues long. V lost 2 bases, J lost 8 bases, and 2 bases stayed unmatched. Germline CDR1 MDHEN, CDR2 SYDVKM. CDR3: CASSLGLAGGYEQFF. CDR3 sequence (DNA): TGTGCCAGCAGTTTAGGACTAGCGGGGGGATATGAGCAGTTCTTC.

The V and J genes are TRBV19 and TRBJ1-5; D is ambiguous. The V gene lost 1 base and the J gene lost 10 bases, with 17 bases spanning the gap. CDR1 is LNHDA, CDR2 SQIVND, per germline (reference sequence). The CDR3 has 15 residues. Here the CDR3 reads CASSIVLRGASPQHF. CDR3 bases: TGTGCCAGTAGTATAGTCCTCCGGGGAGCCTCACCCCAGCATTTT. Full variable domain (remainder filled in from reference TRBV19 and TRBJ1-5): DGGITQSPKYLFRKEGQNVTLSCEQNLNHDAMYWYRQDPGQGLRLIYYSQIVNDFQKGDIAEGYSVSREKKESFPLTVTSAQKNPTAFYLCASSIVLRGASPQHFGDGTRLSIL.